In its sample, the clone carrying this T cell receptor (beta chain) was seen a few times. What it binds is unknown. This entry is derived from a study of blood T cells in healthy people across ages. For the second PCR, which ran for 7 to 11 cycles, a sample-barcoded 5' primer and a J-beta primer mix were used. Via MiXCR, TCRdb re-called the 5' RACE reads, giving one row per CDR3 protein. In the table there are hundreds of thousands of distinct CDR3 sequences, around a quarter of which are singletons. Study-level findings and limits: CMV status of donors was not determined, possibly confounding expanded clonotype changes.

Staff drew roughly 10 milliliters of peripheral blood from each donor. The CDR3 is made up of 12 amino acids. Germline assignment: CDR1 SNHLY and CDR2 FYNNEI. V was clipped by 8 bases and J by 4 bases, with 11 bases between them. This sample also belongs to another study, concerning T cells of mothers and their children. Per that study: It was related mother-child pairs that showed slightly higher overlap than unrelated pairs, without reaching significance. There was no detection of any persistent microchimeric T cell clones.

Input material: blood. The chain is built from TRBV2 and TRBJ2-5, with a weak D call TRBD1 (6 bases). The TCR comes from a boy younger than 18 in good health. CDR3 sequence: CASQGIGETQYF. The DNA of the CDR3 is TGTGCCAGCCAGGGGATTGGAGAGACCCAGTACTTC.